Listed below are T cell receptor beta chains from one sample, sequenced in a study of T cell responses to AZD1222 COVID-19 vaccine. Libraries were prepared by immunoSEQ multiplex PCR; TCRdb keeps only in-frame clonotypes and omits some of them. The table has about 140,000 clones, around nine tenths seen once; the top ten hold around 3.1%. The sample here was peripheral blood, taken 28 days after the second AZD1222 dose. Receptors were obtained from an adult who received the AZD1222 COVID-19 vaccine. Each CDR3 is given with its conserved first and last residue. A D gene is named only where the DNA matches it firmly. The listing skips clone size in some rows; elsewhere it reads once, few, many or a size class.

TRBJ2-5 | TRBD2 | NA | TRBV29-1 | TGCAGCGTCACGACTAGCATGGAGACCCAGTACTTC | CSVTTSMETQYF
TRBJ2-7 | NA | NA | TRBV28 | TGTGCCAGCAGGACGACAGGCGGCGAGCAGTACTTC | CASRTTGGEQYF
TRBJ1-1 | NA | once | TRBV28 | TGTGCCAGCAGCCCGGGGGACGGCACTGAAGCTTTCTTT | CASSPGDGTEAFF
TRBJ1-2 | NA | NA | TRBV7-2 | TGTGCCAGCAGCTTAAGGTCCACCTACACCTTC | CASSLRSTYTF
TRBJ2-1 | NA | NA | TRBV7-2 | TGTGCCAGCAGCTTAGAGGTCCAGGGGAGTAATGAGCAGTTCTTC | CASSLEVQGSNEQFF
TRBJ1-2 | NA | NA | TRBV9 | TGTGCCAGCAGCGTAGGAGGCGGGACACTCTTCAATGGCTACACCTTC | CASSVGGGTLFNGYTF
TRBJ2-1 | TRBD2 | NA | TRBV7-9 | TGTGCCAGCAGCTTACTAGCGGCAGATAGGGATGAGCAGTTCTTC | CASSLLAADRDEQFF
TRBJ2-1 | NA | NA | TRBV5-1 | TGCGCCAGCAGCTTCCTAGGAGGATACAATGAGCAGTTCTTC | CASSFLGGYNEQFF
TRBJ1-5 | NA | NA | TRBV28 | TGTGCCAGCAGCCGGGGAAGCCAGGCCTTGAGGGCCCAGCATTTT | CASSRGSQALRAQHF
TRBJ1-2 | NA | NA | TRBV7-3 | TGTGCCAGCAGCTTTGGGACAACCTCTGGCTACACCTTC | CASSFGTTSGYTF
TRBJ2-3 | NA | few | TRBV9 | TGTGCCAGCAGCGTCGGGACTACAGATACGCAGTATTTT | CASSVGTTDTQYF
TRBJ2-1 | NA | NA | TRBV7-3 | TGTGCCAGCAGCTTAAATCCTAGCGCTAGCTCCTACAATGAGCAGTTCTTC | CASSLNPSASSYNEQFF
TRBJ2-7 | NA | NA | TRBV10-3 | TGTGCCATCAGTGAATCGGGTCCCGAGCAGTACTTC | CAISESGPEQYF
TRBJ1-5 | NA | NA | TRBV24-1 | TGTGCCACCAGTGATCCGGGGGGCTCGGCCCAGCATTTT | CATSDPGGSAQHF
TRBJ1-2 | NA | NA | TRBV7-2 | TGTGCCAGCAGCTTAGGGTACCGAGGGGGCTACACCTTC | CASSLGYRGGYTF
TRBJ2-3 | TRBD1 | few | TRBV9 | TGTGCCAGCAGCCCTCCTCCAGGGGGTGCAGATACGCAGTATTTT | CASSPPPGGADTQYF
TRBJ1-1 | NA | NA | TRBV5-1 | TGCGCCAGCTATCCCGGGGAGGGTTTCACTGAAGCTTTCTTT | CASYPGEGFTEAFF
TRBJ2-7 | NA | NA | TRBV6-5 | TGTGCCAGCACCAAGGGGGATGTTTACGAGCAGTACTTC | CASTKGDVYEQYF
TRBJ1-2 | NA | NA | TRBV27 | TGTGCCAGCAGTCAAGTAACCGGGGGAAATAACTATGGCTACACCTTC | CASSQVTGGNNYGYTF
TRBJ2-7 | NA | NA | TRBV6-5 | TGTGCCACCGCCGGAGCAGGGAGCTCCCCACAGTACTTC | CATAGAGSSPQYF
TRBJ1-2 | NA | once | TRBV28 | TGTGCCAGCAGTTTATGGATGACAGGAAACTTTAGCTACACCTTC | CASSLWMTGNFSYTF
TRBJ1-4 | NA | NA | TRBV7-8 | TGTGCCAGCAGCTTAGCAGGGGGGACTAATGAAAAACTGTTTTTT | CASSLAGGTNEKLFF
TRBJ1-5 | TRBD1 | NA | TRBV7-8 | TGTGCCAGCAGCCAGGGACAGGGCGGCAATCAGCCCCAGCATTTT | CASSQGQGGNQPQHF
TRBJ2-1 | TRBD2 | NA | TRBV4-1 | TGCGCCAGCAGCCAAGTGGAACTAGCGGGGGGGCCGGTTGAGCAGTTCTTC | CASSQVELAGGPVEQFF
TRBJ1-2 | NA | NA | TRBV6-5 | TGTGCCAGCAGTTACTCGATTCTGGGTGACTATGGCTACACCTTC | CASSYSILGDYGYTF
TRBJ1-2 | NA | NA | TRBV12-3/TRBV12-4 | TGTGCCAGCAGTTTGAACGGAGGATATGGCTACACCTTC | CASSLNGGYGYTF
TRBJ1-3 | NA | once | TRBV9 | TGTGCCAGCAGCTCTCATGGGTCCTCTGGAAACACCATATATTTT | CASSSHGSSGNTIYF
TRBJ2-7 | NA | NA | TRBV28 | TGTGCCAGCAGTTTAAGCCCCGCGGGGTACGAGCAGTACTTC | CASSLSPAGYEQYF
TRBJ2-7 | NA | NA | TRBV13 | TGTGCCAGCAGCTTAAGGGGGAGCAGGTACGAGCAGTACTTC | CASSLRGSRYEQYF
TRBJ2-2 | TRBD1 | NA | TRBV5-1 | TGCGCCAGCAGCGTGAGGTCCGGGACAGTTAGTGGCGGGGAGCTGTTTTTT | CASSVRSGTVSGGELFF
TRBJ2-1 | TRBD1 | NA | TRBV19 | TGTGCCACCACCCCCCAGGGACAGCACAATGAGCAGTTCTTC | CATTPQGQHNEQFF
TRBJ2-7 | TRBD1 | NA | TRBV5-1 | TGCGCCAGCAGCTTGGAAGGGACAGGGCACTACGAGCAGTACTTC | CASSLEGTGHYEQYF
TRBJ2-7 | TRBD2 | NA | TRBV6-1 | TGTGCCAGCAGTGAAAAGGCCCGGGAGGGGATGGGAGAGCAGTACTTC | CASSEKAREGMGEQYF
TRBJ2-5 | TRBD1 | NA | TRBV5-1 | TGCGCCAGCAGCTTGGGGGACAGGCGGCAAGAGACCCAGTACTTC | CASSLGDRRQETQYF
TRBJ2-2 | NA | NA | TRBV3-1/TRBV3-2 | TGTGCCAGCAGCCAAGCAGTAACTACGAACACCGGGGAGCTGTTTTTT | CASSQAVTTNTGELFF
TRBJ2-6 | NA | NA | TRBV7-3 | TGTGCCAGCAGCTTCCAGGGATCTGGGGCCAACGTCCTGACTTTC | CASSFQGSGANVLTF
TRBJ1-4 | NA | NA | TRBV6-5 | TGTGCCAGCGCGCCAGCTGCAACTAATGAAAAACTGTTTTTT | CASAPAATNEKLFF